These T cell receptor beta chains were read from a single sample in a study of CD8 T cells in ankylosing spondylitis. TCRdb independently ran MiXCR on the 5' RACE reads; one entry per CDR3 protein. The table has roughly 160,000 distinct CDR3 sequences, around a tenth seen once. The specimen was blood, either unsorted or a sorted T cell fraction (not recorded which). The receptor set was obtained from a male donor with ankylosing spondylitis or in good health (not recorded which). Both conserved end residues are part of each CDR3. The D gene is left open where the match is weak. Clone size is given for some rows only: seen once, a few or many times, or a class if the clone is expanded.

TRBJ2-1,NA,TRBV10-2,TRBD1,TGCGCCAGCAGTCCCCCAGGGGGCCATGAGCAGTTCTTC,CASSPPGGHEQFF
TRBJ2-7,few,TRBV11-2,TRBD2,TGTGCCAGCAGCTTAGTAGGGTACGGGGGGATTTCCTACGAGCAGTACTTC,CASSLVGYGGISYEQYF
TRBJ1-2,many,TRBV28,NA,TGTGCCAGTTTTGGGACTCCTCGGGGCTACACCTTC,CASFGTPRGYTF
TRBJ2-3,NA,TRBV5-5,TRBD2,TGTGCCAGCAGCTGGGGGGGGATAAGCACAGATACGCAGTATTTT,CASSWGGISTDTQYF
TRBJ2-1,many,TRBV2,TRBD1,TGTGCCAGCAGTGAAATCGGGACAGGGGTGGGCACTGAGCAGTTCTTC,CASSEIGTGVGTEQFF
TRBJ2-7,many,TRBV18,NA,TGTGCCAGCTCATCAGGACAAAGCTACGAGCAGTACTTC,CASSSGQSYEQYF
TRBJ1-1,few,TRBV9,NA,TGTGCCAGCAGCCCCCGTGGGGCTCAGAACACTGAAGCTTTCTTT,CASSPRGAQNTEAFF
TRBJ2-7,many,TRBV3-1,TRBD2,TGTGCCAGCAGGCAACGGGACTACAACTCCTACGAGCAGTACTTC,CASRQRDYNSYEQYF
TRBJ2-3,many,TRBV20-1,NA,TGCAGTGCTGCGCAATCTAGGGCTACGAAGTCAGATACGCAGTATTTT,CSAAQSRATKSDTQYF
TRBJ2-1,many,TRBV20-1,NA,TGCAGTGCCGTTTTCAACAATGAGCAGTTCTTC,CSAVFNNEQFF
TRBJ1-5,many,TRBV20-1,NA,TGCAGTGCTAGAGAGGGACGGGTTAGCAATCAGCCCCAGCATTTT,CSAREGRVSNQPQHF
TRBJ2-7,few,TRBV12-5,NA,TGTGCTAGTGCCCAACGGGGGACAGTGGATTCCAACGAGCAGTACTTC,CASAQRGTVDSNEQYF
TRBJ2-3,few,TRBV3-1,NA,TGTGCCAGCAGCCAAGGACCTACCGCGTACACAGATACGCAGTATTTT,CASSQGPTAYTDTQYF
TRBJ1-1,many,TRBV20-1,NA,TGCAGTGCTAGAGATCTAAGAGTGGGCACAGTGTACACTGAAGCTTTCTTT,CSARDLRVGTVYTEAFF